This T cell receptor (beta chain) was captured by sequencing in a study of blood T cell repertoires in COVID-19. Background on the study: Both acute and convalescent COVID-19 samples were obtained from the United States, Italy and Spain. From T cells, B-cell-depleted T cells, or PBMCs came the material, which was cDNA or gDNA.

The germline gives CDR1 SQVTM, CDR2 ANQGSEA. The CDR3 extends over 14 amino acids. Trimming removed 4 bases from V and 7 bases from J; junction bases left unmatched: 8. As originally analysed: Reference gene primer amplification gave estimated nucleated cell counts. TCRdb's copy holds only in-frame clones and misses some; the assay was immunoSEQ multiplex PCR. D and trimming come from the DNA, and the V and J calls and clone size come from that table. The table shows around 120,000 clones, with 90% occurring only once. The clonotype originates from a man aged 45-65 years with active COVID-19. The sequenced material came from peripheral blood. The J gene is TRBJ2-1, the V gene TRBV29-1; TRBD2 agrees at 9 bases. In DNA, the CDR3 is TGCAGCGTTGCTGCGGGAGGGCAGTTGAATGAGCAGTTCTTC. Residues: CSVAAGGQLNEQFF.